A selection of T cell receptor beta chains follows, all from one sample in a study of cytomegalovirus exposure and HLA in healthy donors. TCRdb keeps only in-frame clones here, not all; method: immunoSEQ multiplex PCR. Its clone listing holds around 100,000 clones. Sequenced: PBMCs. The receptors here all came from a middle-aged man in good health and CMV-seronegative. Each CDR3 is given with its conserved first and last residue. The D gene is left open where the match is weak.

d_call | j_call | v_call | cdr3_aa | cdr3_nt
TRBD1 | TRBJ1-2 | TRBV5-4 | CASSALTGLGGYTF | TGTGCCAGCAGCGCCCTGACAGGGCTCGGTGGCTACACCTTC
NA | TRBJ2-3 | TRBV5-4 | CASSLASRADTQYF | TGTGCCAGCAGCTTGGCCTCGCGGGCAGATACGCAGTATTTT
NA | TRBJ2-5 | TRBV7-2 | CASSFRQGGIETQYF | TGTGCCAGCAGCTTCCGTCAGGGGGGAATAGAGACCCAGTACTTC
NA | TRBJ2-5 | TRBV19 | CASSVGQPQETQYF | TGTGCCAGTAGTGTCGGACAGCCTCAAGAGACCCAGTACTTC
TRBD1 | TRBJ1-5 | TRBV28 | CASSSLDRGDSNQPQHF | TGTGCCAGCAGCTCCTTGGACAGGGGGGATAGCAATCAGCCCCAGCATTTT
NA | TRBJ2-7 | TRBV7-9 | CASRSEEYEQYF | TGTGCCAGCAGGTCCGAAGAGTACGAGCAGTACTTC
TRBD2 | TRBJ2-3 | TRBV9 | CASSPGTSGSTDTQYF | TGTGCCAGCAGCCCCGGGACTAGCGGGAGCACAGATACGCAGTATTTT
TRBD1 | TRBJ1-2 | TRBV5-4 | CASSHIDREDGYTF | TGTGCCAGCAGCCATATCGACAGGGAAGATGGCTACACCTTC
NA | TRBJ1-1 | TRBV10-1 | CASSNRVDTEAFF | TGCGCCAGCAGTAACAGGGTGGACACTGAAGCTTTCTTT
TRBD1 | TRBJ2-7 | TRBV5-4 | CASSYSPTGDYEQYF | TGTGCCAGCAGCTACTCACCCACAGGGGACTACGAGCAGTACTTC
NA | TRBJ2-1 | TRBV5-1 | CASSPPLTGGEQFF | TGCGCCAGCAGCCCCCCCTTGACAGGCGGCGAGCAGTTCTTC
NA | TRBJ2-2 | TRBV5-1 | CASRGPGRGNTGELFF | TGCGCCAGCAGGGGGCCGGGCAGGGGGAACACCGGGGAGCTGTTTTTT
TRBD1 | TRBJ1-2 | TRBV4-3 | CASSQDMNWGQGSGYTF | TGCGCCAGCAGCCAAGATATGAATTGGGGACAGGGTAGTGGCTACACCTTC
TRBD2 | TRBJ2-2 | TRBV23-1 | CASTQGRGTSGGSGTGELFF | TGCGCCAGCACCCAGGGTAGGGGGACTAGCGGGGGAAGTGGGACCGGGGAGCTGTTTTTT
TRBD1 | TRBJ2-7 | TRBV27 | CASSFLGQRDEQYF | TGTGCCAGCAGTTTTCTGGGACAGAGGGACGAGCAGTACTTC
TRBD1 | TRBJ1-4 | TRBV16 | CASSLGQGGEKLFF | TGTGCCAGCAGCCTGGGACAGGGCGGCGAAAAACTGTTTTTT
NA | TRBJ2-7 | TRBV7-2 | CASSSEGGRAYEQYF | TGTGCCAGCAGCTCCGAGGGAGGACGGGCCTACGAGCAGTACTTC